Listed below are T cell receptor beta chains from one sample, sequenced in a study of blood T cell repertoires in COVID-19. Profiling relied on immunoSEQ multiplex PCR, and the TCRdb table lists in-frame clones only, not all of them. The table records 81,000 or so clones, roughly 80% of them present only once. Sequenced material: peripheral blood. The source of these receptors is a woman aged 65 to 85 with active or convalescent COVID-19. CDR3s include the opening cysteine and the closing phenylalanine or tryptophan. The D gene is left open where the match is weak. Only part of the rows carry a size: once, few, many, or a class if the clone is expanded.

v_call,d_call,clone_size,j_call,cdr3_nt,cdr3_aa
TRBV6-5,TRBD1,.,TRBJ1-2,TGTGCCAGCAGGCAAGGGAAGGGGGCCTTTGGCTACACCTTC,CASRQGKGAFGYTF
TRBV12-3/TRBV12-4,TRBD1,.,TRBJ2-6,TGTGCCACTCAGGGGGCTGGGGCCAACGTCCTGACTTTC,CATQGAGANVLTF
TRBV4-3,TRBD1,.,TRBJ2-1,TGCGCCAGCAGCCAAGATGGGGCACAGGGGGATGAGCAGTTCTTC,CASSQDGAQGDEQFF
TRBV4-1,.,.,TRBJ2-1,TGCGCCAGCAGCCAAGATTTCGTAGGGGCTTACAATGAGCAGTTCTTC,CASSQDFVGAYNEQFF
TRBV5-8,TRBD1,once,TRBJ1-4,TGTGCCAGCAGCCCCCGGACAGGGGGCTTAACTAATGAAAAACTGTTTTTT,CASSPRTGGLTNEKLFF
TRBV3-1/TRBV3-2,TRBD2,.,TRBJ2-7,TGTGCCAGCAGCCCTCGTCGGGCGGGGGGCCGCTCCTACGAGCAGTACTTC,CASSPRRAGGRSYEQYF
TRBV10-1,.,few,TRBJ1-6,TGCGCCAGCAGCAGATCCGGGAATTCACCCCTCCACTTT,CASSRSGNSPLHF
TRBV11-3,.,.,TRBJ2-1,TGTGCCAGCAGCTTAGGGGGGCGCGGGGGCCGATACAATGAGCAGTTCTTC,CASSLGGRGGRYNEQFF
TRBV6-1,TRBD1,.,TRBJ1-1,TGTGCCAGCAGTGAGGGACAGGGTTTCTACACTGAAGCTTTCTTT,CASSEGQGFYTEAFF
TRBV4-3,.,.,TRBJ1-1,TGCGCCAGCAGCCAGGGGGGAGGCCTGAACACTGAAGCTTTCTTT,CASSQGGGLNTEAFF
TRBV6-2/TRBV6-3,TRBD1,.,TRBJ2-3,TGTGCCAGCAGTCCGGGACAGGGGCTGCATACGCAGTATTTT,CASSPGQGLHTQYF
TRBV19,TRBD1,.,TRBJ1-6,TGTGCCAGTAGTGGACAGGGGACACCCCTCCACTTT,CASSGQGTPLHF
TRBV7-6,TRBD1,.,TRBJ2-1,TGTGCCAGCAGCTTAGACTGGACAGGGCGCTCCTACAATGAGCAGTTCTTC,CASSLDWTGRSYNEQFF
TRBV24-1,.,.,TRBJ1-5,TGTGCCACCAGTCAGGGGAATCAGCCCCAGCATTTT,CATSQGNQPQHF
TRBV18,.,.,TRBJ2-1,TGTGCCAGCTCACCACGGGGCGACAATGAGCAGTTCTTC,CASSPRGDNEQFF
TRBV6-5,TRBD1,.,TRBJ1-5,TGTGCCAGCAGGAGGACAGGGGGGACTCAGCCCCAGCATTTT,CASRRTGGTQPQHF
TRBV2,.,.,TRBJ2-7,TGTGCCAGCAGTGAGCGGCAGCCCGGAGTGAGCGAGCAGTACTTC,CASSERQPGVSEQYF
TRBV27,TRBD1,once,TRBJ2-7,TGTGCCAGCAGTTTGGGAGGGACAGGGGGCTACGAGCAGTACTTC,CASSLGGTGGYEQYF
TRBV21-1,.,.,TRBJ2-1,TGTGCCAGCAGCAAACTACCCGGTTGGGCCGCTTGCTACAATGAGCAGTTCTTC,CASSKLPGWAACYNEQFF
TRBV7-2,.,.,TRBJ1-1,TGTGCCAGCAGCAGAGACAGGAACACTGAAGCTTTCTTT,CASSRDRNTEAFF
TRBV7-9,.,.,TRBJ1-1,TGTGCCAGCAGCTTACAAGGAACTATGAACACTGAAGCTTTCTTT,CASSLQGTMNTEAFF
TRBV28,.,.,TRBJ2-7,TGTGCCAGCAGTTTAGGGGCCCCCTACGAGCAGTACTTC,CASSLGAPYEQYF
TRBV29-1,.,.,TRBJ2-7,TGCAGCGTTGCCCTGACAGGTGGATGGTACGAGCAGTACTTC,CSVALTGGWYEQYF
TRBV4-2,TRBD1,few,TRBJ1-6,TGTGCCAGCAGCCAAGGTATGACCGGGACAGCGAATTCACCCCTCCACTTT,CASSQGMTGTANSPLHF
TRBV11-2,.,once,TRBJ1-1,TGTGCCAGCAGCTTAAAAGGGGCTGACACTGAAGCTTTCTTT,CASSLKGADTEAFF
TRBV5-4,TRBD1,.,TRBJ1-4,TGTGCCAGCAGCTTCGGGGGACAGCAGAATGAAAAACTGTTTTTT,CASSFGGQQNEKLFF
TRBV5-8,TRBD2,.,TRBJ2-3,TGTGCCAGCAGCTTGCCCAAGCGGGGGCCCCCCACGCAGTATTTT,CASSLPKRGPPTQYF
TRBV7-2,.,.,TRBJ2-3,TGTGCCAGCAGCTTAGACTGGGCGGGCCGATGGGATTTT,CASSLDWAGRWDF
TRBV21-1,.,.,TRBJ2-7,TGTGCCAGCAGCAATTGGACAGGGGTAGCTTACGAGCAGTACTTC,CASSNWTGVAYEQYF
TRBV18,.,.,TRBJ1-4,TGTGCCAGCTCACCCGGATCGGGGACTAATGAAAAACTGTTTTTT,CASSPGSGTNEKLFF